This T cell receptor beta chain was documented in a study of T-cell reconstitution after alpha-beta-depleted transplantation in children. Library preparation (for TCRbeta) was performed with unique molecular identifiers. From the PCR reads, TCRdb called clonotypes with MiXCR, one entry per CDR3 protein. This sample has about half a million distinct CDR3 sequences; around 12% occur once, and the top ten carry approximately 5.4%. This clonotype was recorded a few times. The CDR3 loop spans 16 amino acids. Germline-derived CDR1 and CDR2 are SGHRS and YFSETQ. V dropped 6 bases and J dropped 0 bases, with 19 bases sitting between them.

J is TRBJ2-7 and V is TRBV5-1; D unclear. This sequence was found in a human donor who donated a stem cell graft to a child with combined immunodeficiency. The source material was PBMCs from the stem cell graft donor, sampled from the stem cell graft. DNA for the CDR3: TGCGCCAGCAACCCGGAGATAGGCCCAGGCTCCTACGAGCAGTACTTC. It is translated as CASNPEIGPGSYEQYF.